A single T cell receptor beta chain is shown here with its context. Its target is unknown. The CDR3 sequence is 12 residues long. Germline assignment: CDR1 ENHRY and CDR2 SYGVKD. Between the trimmed V and J ends, which lost 11 bases and 3 bases, there was a span of 14 bases. 60 Vbeta and 13 Jbeta primers were used in PCR. Measured with immunoSEQ multiplex PCR; TCRdb has only the in-frame clones, and not every one. The sample holds some 200,000 clones, roughly 9.5% seen once. The data stem from a study of cytomegalovirus exposure and HLA in healthy donors. The study, taken as a whole, reports: In an earlier analysis, about 87% or about 30%: the productive usage of most TCR beta V segments. Later analysis identified a missense DCLRE1C variant that was linked to TCR beta V- and J-gene trimming. Across donors, presence/absence analyses took sequencing depth to be roughly uniform.

Sequenced: PBMCs. V usage is TRBV10-3 and J usage is TRBJ2-7; a possible D gene is TRBD2 (5 bases). The sequence came from a woman aged 25 to 39 in good health and CMV-seropositive. CDR3 nucleotides: TGTGCCGGCTCGGCGGGTAGCTACGAGCAGTACTTC. It specifies CAGSAGSYEQYF.